This T cell receptor (beta chain) was recorded in a study of T cell responses to AZD1222 COVID-19 vaccine (dated by TCRdb to the early 2020s). With regard to the full study: A total of 233 trial participants underwent TCR sequencing, of whom some 200 had received two doses of AZD1222 and roughly 26 had received two doses of the MenACWY control vaccine. Enrollment into the trials was organized by age into subgroups of 18-55, 56-69 and 70-plus years, and those subgroups contained around 150, 28 and 57 TCR-sequenced participants, respectively. Study-level results and caveats: After two AZD1222 doses, spike-specific TCR breadth and depth were significantly higher than at day 0 and than in MenACWY recipients. The whole spike protein was spanned by vaccine-associated CD4 TCRs, and dominant responses were seen in regions 160-218 and 743-854. No day 14 peak-response samples were available, so repertoires were characterized only after the peak T cell response. Nearly half of unique spike-specific TCRs reportedly recognized epitopes outside regions mutated in the B.1.351 and B.1.1.7 variants. The 56-69-year group was small, and its depth increase did not reach significance, likely because of low power. Participants were mostly white British, with more females than males. The authors suggested clonal diversity may have been underestimated. Conclusions about previously exposed vaccinees are limited because only five to seven AZD1222 recipients were SARS-CoV-2 seropositive at baseline.

The CDR3 regions of human TCRbeta chains were analyzed by immunosequencing. From the authors' description of their analysis: Repertoire TCRs were matched against a reference library of SARS-CoV-2-specific TCRs generated with the MIRA antigen-specificity platform. Breadth was defined as the fraction of unique TCRs that were SARS-CoV-2-associated, and depth was defined as the fraction of total T cells that were SARS-CoV-2-associated. Using the MIRA data, each spike-specific TCR was mapped to the spike region that the TCR reacts to and placed in a CD4 or CD8 class. Log10-transformed breadth and depth values were compared by one-way ANOVA with Sidak's multiple comparisons tests. Imported from immuneACCESS, the table was reduced by TCRdb to in-frame sequences with V and J called. These copies leave out some clones; in studies compared against another copy, an unresolved V gene accounts for under half, and the cause of the remainder is not known. V and J calls plus clone size are reproduced from that table; the DNA served to infer D and trimming. Here the sample has about 79,000 clones; roughly 87% occur a single time. The ten largest account for 28% of the sample.

The time point label corresponds to: about 28 days (+/-7) after the second vaccine dose. AZD1222 recipients whose second dose came at about 4 weeks and those whose second dose came at about 12 weeks were combined into one group, since spike-specific TCR depth and breadth did not differ between the two schedules. Vaccinee samples came from UK trials COV001 and COV002, including a single-blind randomized controlled phase 2/3 trial of AZD1222 (ChAdOx1 nCoV-19) in healthy adults. For TCRbeta chain sequencing, PBMC samples were collected from trial participants at day 0 and at day 28 after the second dose. Regarding this clone: Its antigen remains unidentified. Per-base qualities were not stored, and no clone one base away is much larger.

The sample in question was peripheral blood, obtained 28 days after the second AZD1222 dose. The clonotype was recovered from an adult who received the AZD1222 COVID-19 vaccine.

The CDR3 reads as follows: CASSYSYGAEQYF. DNA sequence: TGTGCCAGCAGTTACTCCTACGGGGCCGAGCAGTACTTC. The chain is assembled from TRBV6-2 or TRBV6-3 and TRBJ2-7; the D gene is possibly TRBD1 or TRBD2, with 5 bases matching each. Taken from cysteine to phenylalanine, the CDR3 has 13 residues. Kept here is only the CDR3 DNA, which spans 39 bases and is read in frame from base 1. The V end loses 0 bases and the J end loses 6 bases, and a stretch of 9 bases separates them. The germline V gene gives CDR1 as MNHEY and CDR2 as SVGEGT.